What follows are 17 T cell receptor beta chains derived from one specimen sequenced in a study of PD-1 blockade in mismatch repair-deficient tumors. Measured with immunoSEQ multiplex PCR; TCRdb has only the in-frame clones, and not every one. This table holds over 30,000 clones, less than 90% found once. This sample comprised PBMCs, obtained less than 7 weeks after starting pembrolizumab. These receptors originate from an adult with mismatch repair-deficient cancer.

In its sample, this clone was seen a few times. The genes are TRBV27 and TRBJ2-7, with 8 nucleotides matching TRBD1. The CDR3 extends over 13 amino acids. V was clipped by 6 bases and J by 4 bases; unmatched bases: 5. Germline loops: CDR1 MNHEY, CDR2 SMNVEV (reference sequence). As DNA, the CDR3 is TGTGCCAGCAGCACGGACAGGGAGTACGAGCAGTACTTC. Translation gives CASSTDREYEQYF.

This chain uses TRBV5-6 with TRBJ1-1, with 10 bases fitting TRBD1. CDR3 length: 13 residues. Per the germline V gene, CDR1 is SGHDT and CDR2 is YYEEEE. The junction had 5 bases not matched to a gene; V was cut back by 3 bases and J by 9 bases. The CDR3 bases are TGTGCCAGCAGCTGGGGACAGGGGAACAAAGCTTTCTTT. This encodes CASSWGQGNKAFF.

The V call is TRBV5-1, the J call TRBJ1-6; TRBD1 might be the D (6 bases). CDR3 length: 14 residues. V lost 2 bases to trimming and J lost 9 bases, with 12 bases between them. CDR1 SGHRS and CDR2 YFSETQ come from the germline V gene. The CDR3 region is CASSLEGETSPLHF. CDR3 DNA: TGCGCCAGCAGCTTAGAGGGGGAAACTTCACCCCTCCACTTT.

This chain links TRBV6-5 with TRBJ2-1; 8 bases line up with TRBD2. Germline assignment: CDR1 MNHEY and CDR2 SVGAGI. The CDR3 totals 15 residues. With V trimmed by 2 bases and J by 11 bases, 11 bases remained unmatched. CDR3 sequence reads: CASSYTGTRAVQQFF. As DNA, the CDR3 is TGTGCCAGCAGTTACACCGGGACTAGGGCCGTTCAGCAGTTCTTC.

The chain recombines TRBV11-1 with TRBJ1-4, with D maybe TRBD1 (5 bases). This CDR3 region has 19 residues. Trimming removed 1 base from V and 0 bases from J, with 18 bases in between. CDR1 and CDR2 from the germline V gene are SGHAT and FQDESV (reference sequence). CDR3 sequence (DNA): TGTGCCAGCAGCTTAGGCGGAACGGGACTCCCAGCAACTAATGAAAAACTGTTTTTT. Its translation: CASSLGGTGLPATNEKLFF.

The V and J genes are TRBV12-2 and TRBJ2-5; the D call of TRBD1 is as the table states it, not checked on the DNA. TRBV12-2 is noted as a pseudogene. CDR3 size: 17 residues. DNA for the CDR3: TGTGCAAGTCGCCAATACGGGACCGGGACAGGGGAGAAGACCCAGTACTTC. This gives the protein CASRQYGTGTGEKTQYF.

In DNA form, the CDR3 reads TGTGCCAGCAGGAGGACAGGGGGCACTGGAAACACCATATATTTT. This sequence encodes CASRRTGGTGNTIYF. The chain carries TRBV27 and TRBJ1-3; 11 nucleotides align to TRBD1. This CDR3 contains 15 residues. Germline V gives CDR1 MNHEY, CDR2 SMNVEV (reference sequence). With 6 bases clipped from V and 2 bases from J, the junction kept 3 bases outside the gene matches.

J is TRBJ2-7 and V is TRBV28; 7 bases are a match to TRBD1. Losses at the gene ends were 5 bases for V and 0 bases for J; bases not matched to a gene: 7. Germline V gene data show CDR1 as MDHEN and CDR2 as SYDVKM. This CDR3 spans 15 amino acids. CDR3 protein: CASSPSDRDSYEQYF. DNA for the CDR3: TGTGCCAGCAGTCCATCAGACAGGGACTCCTACGAGCAGTACTTC.

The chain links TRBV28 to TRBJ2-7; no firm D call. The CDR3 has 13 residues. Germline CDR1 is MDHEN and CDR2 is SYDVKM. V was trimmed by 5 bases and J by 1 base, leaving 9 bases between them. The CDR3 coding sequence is TGTGCCAGCAGTGGATCAGGATCCTACGAGCAGTACTTC. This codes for CASSGSGSYEQYF.

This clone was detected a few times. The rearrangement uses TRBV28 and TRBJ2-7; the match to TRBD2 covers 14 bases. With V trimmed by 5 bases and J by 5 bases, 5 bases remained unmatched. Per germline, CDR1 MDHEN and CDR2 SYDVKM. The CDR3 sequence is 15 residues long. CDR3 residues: CASSTGLAGGNEQYF. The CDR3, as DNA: TGTGCCAGCAGTACAGGACTAGCGGGAGGTAACGAGCAGTACTTC.

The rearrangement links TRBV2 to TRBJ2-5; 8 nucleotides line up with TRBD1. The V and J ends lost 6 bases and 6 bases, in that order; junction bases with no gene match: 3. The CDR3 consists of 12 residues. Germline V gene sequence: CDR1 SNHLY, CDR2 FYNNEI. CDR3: CASRDRGQTQYF. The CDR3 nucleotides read TGTGCCAGCAGAGACAGGGGCCAGACCCAGTACTTC.

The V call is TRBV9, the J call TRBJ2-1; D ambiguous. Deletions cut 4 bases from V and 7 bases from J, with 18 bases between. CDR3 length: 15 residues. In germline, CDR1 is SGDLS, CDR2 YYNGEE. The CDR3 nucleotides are TGTGCCAGCAGCCCATTTGGAGAGATGGGTAATGAGCAGTTCTTC. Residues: CASSPFGEMGNEQFF.

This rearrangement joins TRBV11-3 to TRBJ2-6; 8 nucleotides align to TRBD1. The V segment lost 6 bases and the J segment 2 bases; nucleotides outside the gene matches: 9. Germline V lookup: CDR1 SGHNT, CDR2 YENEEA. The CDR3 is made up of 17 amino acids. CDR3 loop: CASSSITGGPGANVLTF. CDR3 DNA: TGTGCCAGCAGTTCGATAACAGGGGGGCCTGGGGCCAACGTCCTGACTTTC.

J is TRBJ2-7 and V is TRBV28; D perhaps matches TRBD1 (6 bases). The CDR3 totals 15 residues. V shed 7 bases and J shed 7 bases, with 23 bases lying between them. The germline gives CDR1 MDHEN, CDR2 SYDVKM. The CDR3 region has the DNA TGTGCCAGCACTAACCTCGGAGGTCCGAGGGGGGAGCAGTACTTC. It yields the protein CASTNLGGPRGEQYF.

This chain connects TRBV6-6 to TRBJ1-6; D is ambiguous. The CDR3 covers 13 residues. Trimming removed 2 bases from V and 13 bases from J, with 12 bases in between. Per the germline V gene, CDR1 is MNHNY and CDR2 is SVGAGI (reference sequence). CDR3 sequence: CASSYDRSGPLHF. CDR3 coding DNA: TGTGCCAGCAGTTACGACCGCTCCGGGCCCCTCCACTTT.

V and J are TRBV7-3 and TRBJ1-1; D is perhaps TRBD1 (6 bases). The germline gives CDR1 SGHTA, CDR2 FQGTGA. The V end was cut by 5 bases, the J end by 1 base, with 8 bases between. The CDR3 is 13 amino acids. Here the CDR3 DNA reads TGTGCCAGCAGCCGGGACACGAACACTGAAGCTTTCTTT. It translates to CASSRDTNTEAFF.

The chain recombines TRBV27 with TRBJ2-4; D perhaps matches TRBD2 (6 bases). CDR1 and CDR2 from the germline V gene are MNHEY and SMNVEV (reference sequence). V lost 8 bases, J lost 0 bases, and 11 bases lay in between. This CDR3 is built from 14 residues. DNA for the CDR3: TGTGCCAGCCGGAGGGAGTTAGCCAAAAACATTCAGTACTTC. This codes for CASRRELAKNIQYF.